The 25 T cell receptor beta chains below were found in one sample sequenced in a study of blood T cell repertoires in COVID-19. Only in-frame clones appear in the TCRdb table, and some are missing; sequencing was by immunoSEQ multiplex PCR. Altogether 27,000 or so clones are present, roughly nine tenths being singletons, with the ten largest covering about 16%. The specimen was peripheral blood. Every receptor here comes from a human donor with active COVID-19. The donor label of this sample is uncertain.

This chain connects TRBV18 to TRBJ2-7, with D hard to call. The germline V gene has CDR1 KGHSH and CDR2 LQKENI. CDR3 size: 15 residues. Trimming pared 3 bases from V and 0 bases from J, leaving 12 bases between. CDR3 loop: CASSPLPVDSYEQYF. In nucleotides, the CDR3 is TGTGCCAGCTCACCCCTCCCGGTAGACTCCTACGAGCAGTACTTC.

The rearrangement uses TRBV9 and TRBJ2-2; D perhaps matches TRBD2 (5 bases). This CDR3 is built from 17 residues. V dropped 0 bases and J dropped 4 bases, with 16 bases sitting between them. Germline assignment: CDR1 SGDLS and CDR2 YYNGEE. This CDR3 reads CASSVGEAGIGTGELFF. CDR3 bases: TGTGCCAGCAGCGTAGGAGAAGCCGGGATAGGCACCGGGGAGCTGTTTTTT.

The V and J genes are TRBV28 and TRBJ2-7, with D possibly matching TRBD1 (6 bases). Germline V lookup: CDR1 MDHEN, CDR2 SYDVKM. The CDR3 is 17 amino acids. V lost 1 base and J 0 bases, leaving 16 bases between the germline ends. The CDR3 nucleotides are TGTGCCAGCAGTTTATCCCACCAAGGACAGATCTCCTACGAGCAGTACTTC. Its protein is CASSLSHQGQISYEQYF.

V is TRBV5-1 and J is TRBJ1-2, with 9 bases lining up with TRBD1. The CDR3 has 14 residues. Germline V lookup: CDR1 SGHRS, CDR2 YFSETQ. V was pared by 1 base and J by 6 bases, with 4 bases of the junction left unmatched. The CDR3 DNA reads TGCGCCAGCAGCTTGAACAGGGGGCAAGATGGCTACACCTTC. Translated, it gives CASSLNRGQDGYTF.

This chain connects TRBV25-1 to TRBJ1-1; D remains unclear. The germline V and J ends were trimmed by 4 bases and 4 bases, with 10 bases remaining between them. The CDR3 consists of 13 residues. CDR1 and CDR2 (germline): MGHDK, SYGVNS. The CDR3: CASSGPRGTEAFF. The CDR3 region has the DNA TGTGCCAGCAGTGGACCCCGGGGCACTGAAGCTTTCTTT.

The table lists this clone with a few counts. The sample contains more than one DNA sequence encoding this CDR3. V gene TRBV30 combines with J gene TRBJ1-5; 9 bases align to TRBD1. The CDR3 spans 13 residues. The V gene end was trimmed by 5 bases and the J gene end by 4 bases; junction bases not matched to a gene: 3. Looked up from germline, CDR1 is GTSNPN and CDR2 is SVGIG (reference sequence). This chain's CDR3 is CAWAGQGNQPQHF. CDR3 DNA sequence: TGTGCCTGGGCTGGACAGGGGAATCAGCCCCAGCATTTT. The entire variable domain, with the rest obtained from reference TRBV30 and TRBJ1-5, is as follows: SQTIHQWPATLVQPVGSPLSLECTVEGTSNPNLYWYRQAAGRGLQLLFYSVGIGQISSEVPQNLSASRPQDRQFILSSKKLLLSDSGFYLCAWAGQGNQPQHFGDGTRLSIL.

The rearrangement links TRBV20-1 to TRBJ1-5; TRBD1 might be the D (6 bases). This CDR3 contains 14 residues. V dropped 3 bases and J dropped 7 bases, with 16 bases sitting between them. The germline V gene has CDR1 DFQATT and CDR2 SNEGSKA (reference sequence). The CDR3 nucleotides are TGCAGTGCTAGTCTGGCAGGGGTAGGCCAGCCCCAGCATTTT. This translates into CSASLAGVGQPQHF.

This chain links TRBV6-5 with TRBJ1-1; 8 nucleotides match TRBD1. V lost 9 bases, J lost 1 base, and 1 base stayed unmatched. Germline CDR1 MNHEY, CDR2 SVGAGI. The CDR3 totals 12 residues. CDR3 sequence reads: CASGQGNTEAFF. The CDR3 DNA reads TGTGCCAGTGGACAGGGGAACACTGAAGCTTTCTTT.

The chain uses TRBV7-2 and TRBJ1-1; D is unclear. Per germline, CDR1 SGHTA and CDR2 FQGNSA. V shed 1 base and J shed 12 bases, with 21 bases lying between them. The CDR3 is made up of 15 amino acids. CDR3 nucleotides: TGTGCCAGCAGCTTAGATAGGGTGGACCTGGGGAGGACTTTCTTT. This translates into CASSLDRVDLGRTFF.

This chain links TRBV18 with TRBJ1-2, with unresolved D. V was trimmed by 1 base and J by 4 bases, leaving 13 bases between them. CDR1 is KGHSH and CDR2 is LQKENI in the germline V gene. This CDR3 has 15 amino acids. Here the CDR3 reads CASSPREQFSYGYTF. CDR3 nucleotides: TGTGCCAGCTCACCACGTGAACAGTTCTCCTATGGCTACACCTTC. Looking up the rest from reference TRBV18 and TRBJ1-2 gives the full variable domain: NAGVMQNPRHLVRRRGQEARLRCSPMKGHSHVYWYRQLPEEGLKFMVYLQKENIIDESGMPKERFSAEFPKEGPSILRIQQVVRGDSAAYFCASSPREQFSYGYTFGSGTRLTVV.

The chain recombines TRBV5-1 with TRBJ1-4; D is unresolved. Between the trimmed V and J ends, which lost 0 bases and 2 bases, there was a span of 11 bases. There are 16 residues in the CDR3. CDR1 SGHRS and CDR2 YFSETQ come from the germline V gene. CDR3 in amino acids: CASSLAEGGTNEKLFF. The CDR3 DNA is TGCGCCAGCAGCTTGGCGGAGGGTGGGACTAATGAAAAACTGTTTTTT.

The V call is TRBV10-2, the J call TRBJ1-2, with TRBD1 matching over 10 bases. Germline CDR1 WSHSY, CDR2 SAAADI. V dropped 3 bases and J dropped 13; count of bases not matched to a gene: 5. The CDR3 runs 12 residues. CDR3 protein: CASSEGTGVCTF. The CDR3 DNA is TGCGCCAGCAGTGAAGGGACAGGGGTGTGCACCTTC.

The rearrangement links TRBV6-5 to TRBJ2-3; TRBD2 aligns across 7 bases. With V trimmed by 5 bases and J by 0 bases, 2 bases remained unmatched. There are 14 residues in the CDR3. The V gene's germline CDR1 is MNHEY and CDR2 SVGAGI. CDR3 sequence: CASSPGGSTDTQYF. For the CDR3, the DNA is TGTGCCAGCAGTCCGGGGGGAAGCACAGATACGCAGTATTTT.

The chain employs TRBV6-2 or TRBV6-3 and TRBJ2-1, with 7 positions matching TRBD2. The germline CDR1 and CDR2 sequences are MNHEY and SVGEGT. Germline trimming cut 2 bases from V and 3 bases from J; bases unmatched to any gene: 4. The CDR3 has 15 residues. CDR3 nucleotide sequence: TGTGCCAGCAGTTACGGGCTAGCGGTCTACAATGAGCAGTTCTTC. Protein: CASSYGLAVYNEQFF.

V usage is TRBV19 and J usage is TRBJ2-7, with TRBD2 identical over 10 bases. J lost 4 bases, V lost 3 bases, and 9 bases had no gene match. The CDR3 contains 16 residues. The germline V gene encodes CDR1 LNHDA and CDR2 SQIVND (reference sequence). The DNA of the CDR3 is TGTGCCAGTAGTATCGGGCGGTCTAGCGGGGGATACGAGCAGTACTTC. As protein: CASSIGRSSGGYEQYF.

The chain employs TRBV5-6 and TRBJ2-7; 7 bases align to TRBD2. Germline V gene sequence: CDR1 SGHDT, CDR2 YYEEEE. CDR3 length: 16 residues. V shed 0 bases, J shed 7 bases, and the junction held 13 bases outside the gene matches. The DNA of the CDR3 is TGTGCCAGCAGCTTGGCGGGGACGGGAGGAGTGGGAGAGCAGTACTTC. Translating it yields CASSLAGTGGVGEQYF. Variable domain in full (rest from reference TRBV5-6 and TRBJ2-7): DAGVTQSPTHLIKTRGQQVTLRCSPKSGHDTVSWYQQALGQGPQFIFQYYEEEERQRGNFPDRFSGHQFPNYSSELNVNALLLGDSALYLCASSLAGTGGVGEQYFGPGTRLTVT.

This chain connects TRBV5-1 to TRBJ1-4; 7 positions match TRBD1. The CDR3 is 16 amino acids. V lost 0 bases, J lost 7 bases, and 9 bases stayed unmatched. Germline values: CDR1 SGHRS, CDR2 YFSETQ. The CDR3 DNA reads as TGCGCCAGCAGCTTGGGCTTTGAGGGGGCAGGTGAAAAACTGTTTTTT. It translates to CASSLGFEGAGEKLFF.

This chain links TRBV9 with TRBJ2-7, with 9 bases that match TRBD1. The length of the CDR3 is 15 residues. Germline V gene data show CDR1 as SGDLS and CDR2 as YYNGEE. V was pared by 2 bases and J by 4 bases, with 7 bases of the junction left unmatched. CDR3 in amino acids: CASSVGDRVFYEQYF. The CDR3 DNA is TGTGCCAGCAGCGTCGGGGACAGGGTGTTTTACGAGCAGTACTTC.

The rearrangement uses TRBV9 and TRBJ2-1; 8 positions agree with TRBD2. Trimming removed 3 bases from V and 0 bases from J; junction bases left unmatched: 5. The CDR3 consists of 16 residues. Germline V gene sequence: CDR1 SGDLS, CDR2 YYNGEE. The CDR3 region is CASSARGGSSYNEQFF. CDR3 nucleotides: TGTGCCAGCAGCGCGCGCGGGGGGAGCTCCTACAATGAGCAGTTCTTC.

The chain carries TRBV10-2 and TRBJ1-1, with 7 nucleotides matching TRBD1. In germline, CDR1 is WSHSY, CDR2 SAAADI. This CDR3 contains 14 residues. Trimming removed 6 bases from V and 1 base from J; junction bases left unmatched: 5. The CDR3 DNA follows: TGCGCCAGCAGCCCCGGGACAGCGAACACTGAAGCTTTCTTT. Amino acid sequence: CASSPGTANTEAFF.

This sequence joins TRBV7-9 and TRBJ2-7; TRBD1 agrees at 7 bases. Germline values: CDR1 SEHNR, CDR2 FQNEAQ (reference sequence). CDR3 size: 14 residues. V lost 3 bases and J lost 4; bases outside the gene matches: 6. Here the CDR3 reads CASSFGGQTYEQYF. In DNA, the CDR3 is TGTGCCAGCAGCTTTGGGGGACAGACTTACGAGCAGTACTTC. The entire variable domain, with the rest obtained from reference TRBV7-9 and TRBJ2-7, is as follows: DTGVSQNPRHKITKRGQNVTFRCDPISEHNRLYWYRQTLGQGPEFLTYFQNEAQLEKSRLLSDRFSAERPKGSFSTLEIQRTEQGDSAMYLCASSFGGQTYEQYFGPGTRLTVT.

J is TRBJ1-6 and V is TRBV6-5, with 7 bases fitting TRBD1. This CDR3 has 14 amino acids. V lost 6 bases, J lost 7 bases, and 6 bases stayed unmatched. The V gene's germline CDR1 is MNHEY and CDR2 SVGAGI. The CDR3 DNA is TGTGCCAGCAGACAACAGGGGAAGAATTCACCCCTCCACTTT. Its translation is CASRQQGKNSPLHF.

This clone occurred once. The J gene is TRBJ2-1, the V gene TRBV3-1 (or the pseudogene TRBV3-2); perhaps TRBD1 as D (5 bases). Germline V CDR1 and CDR2: LGHDT, YNNKEL (reference sequence). There are 15 residues in the CDR3. V shed 2 bases and J shed 5 bases, with 13 bases lying between them. Here the CDR3 reads CASSQLSQGNNEQFF. The CDR3 bases are TGTGCCAGCAGCCAACTAAGTCAGGGTAACAATGAGCAGTTCTTC.

The rearrangement joins TRBV6-2 or TRBV6-3 to TRBJ2-5, with 7 bases lining up with TRBD1. Germline-derived CDR1 and CDR2 are MNHEY and SVGEGT. CDR3 length equals 14 residues. V lost 2 bases and J lost 2; bases outside the gene matches: 2. CDR3: CASSYLGQQETQYF. The CDR3 DNA sequence: TGTGCCAGCAGTTACCTGGGACAGCAAGAGACCCAGTACTTC.

This clone was recorded only once. The chain uses TRBV25-1 and TRBJ2-7; possible D gene TRBD1, 6 bases. The germline V gene has CDR1 MGHDK and CDR2 SYGVNS. This CDR3 spans 15 amino acids. V lost 7 bases and J 5 bases, leaving 21 bases between the germline ends. DNA of the CDR3: TGTGCCAGCACCATAACCGGGACATGGCTTGACGAGCAGTACTTC. Its protein is CASTITGTWLDEQYF.